This T cell receptor (beta chain) stems from a study of cytomegalovirus exposure and HLA in healthy donors (TCRdb year 2017). Broadly, across the study: An earlier analysis of several hundred of the donors reported 276 Gb of sequence data and 95 million to 140 million unique TCR beta sequences obtained from around 190 million T cells. Approximately 300 gigabases of sequencing data and around 85 million unique TCR sequences made up an early release that covered under 750 HLA-typed donors. The genetic ancestry cluster associated with self-reported Caucasian donors included over 65% of the 350 to 500 genotyped donors. The study aimed to test whether signatures of past pathogen exposure could be identified by cataloging public T cell receptors. The study used immunosequencing to profile the T cell repertoires of around 600 subjects and linked those repertoires to cytomegalovirus serostatus. Besides the first cohort of approximately 670 subjects, a separate validation cohort made up of roughly 130 different subjects was used. The study combined high-throughput TCR immunosequencing, statistical association of individual TCRs with disease status, and machine learning to predict cytomegalovirus infection status. A later analysis re-examined previously published TCR beta repertoires from roughly 650 donors and added high-resolution HLA genotyping to investigate patterns of TCR occurrence. In the later analysis, no new phenotypic data were used to find candidate immune exposures; instead, reliance was placed on TCR beta sequences and their occurrence across donors. An earlier analysis of a few hundred of the donors applied high-throughput TCR beta sequencing to assess whether each TCR beta V gene segment acted as functional or pseudogenic. Donor age, sex, ethnicity and CMV serostatus were collected together with the repertoire data. A later genetic analysis took genome-wide SNP genotypes for about 65% of the 666 donors and used that subset as a discovery cohort. Every discovery cohort repertoire had been produced on one sequencing platform. HLA typing included class I and class II loci at four-digit resolution. Typing coverage varied by locus: roughly 629-640 donors for A, B, C, DRB1 and DQB1; approximately 500 for DQA1; around 610 for DPA1; roughly 450 for DPB1. About five DR-DQ haplotypes were handled as single units for association and clustering because linkage in the cohort was strong. On average, around 230,000 unique TCR beta nucleotide sequences were sequenced per donor among a few hundred genotyped donors of the cohort, with roughly 18% of those sequences being non-productive.

The cohort comprised approximately 700 healthy bone marrow donors. All cohort members were sampled while nominally healthy, although unrecorded immune exposures were likely present. The donor was CMV seropositive and belonged to the group of 250 to 350 seropositive cohort members. A peripheral blood sample was provided by each donor, and peripheral blood mononuclear cells were used for TCR beta sequencing. The Qiagen DNeasy Blood Extraction Kit was used to extract genomic DNA from the blood cell samples. Library prep was done by the immunoSEQ multiplex PCR assay. For the multiplex PCR, a mixture combining 60 forward primers for TCR Vbeta segments and 13 reverse primers for TCR Jbeta segments was used. The CDR3 region of rearranged TCR beta genes was amplified from genomic DNA by a multiplex PCR assay. Amplified TCR beta libraries were sequenced as 87-base-pair reads on the Illumina HiSeq System. On the authors' methods: In a later analysis, 80 million or so unique TCR beta chains were counted across the roughly 670 repertoires, and roughly 9.9 million of these chains were shared by at least two donors. Raw reads were error-corrected and collapsed into unique sequences by a nearest-neighbor algorithm in which closely related sequences were merged to remove PCR and sequencing errors. To assign V, D and J gene segments, CDR3 sequences were aligned to IMGT reference sequences. For a sequence to be retained, at least a six-nucleotide match to both a V gene segment and a J gene segment was required. Rearrangements were classified as productive when the CDR3 lacked stop codons and remained in frame with V and J, and all other rearrangements were classified as non-productive. Following IMGT convention, CDR3 was defined as the stretch from the second conserved V-encoded cysteine to the conserved J-encoded phenylalanine. Sequences without an unambiguous match to a single V gene segment were excluded from the earlier analysis of 500 to 700 of the donors. An earlier analysis of a few hundred of the donors classified V segments as functional when productive rearrangements were above 56.7% and as segregating when the standard deviation between donors was above 5%. A statistical classification framework was developed to diagnose cytomegalovirus status using the catalog of TCR beta chain sequences. A later analysis assigned V and J genes by comparing TCR nucleotide sequences with IMGT/GENE-DB human TR gene sequences. Using the TCRdist pipeline, a later analysis assigned CDR3 sequences along with most-parsimonious VDJ recombination scenarios. A later analysis defined each TCR beta chain by its CDR3 amino acid sequence plus V-gene family, and excluded reads lacking a unique V-gene family. To address suspected cross-contamination and a sequencing artifact, a later analysis removed under 600 highly shared, low-generation-probability nucleotide sequences. For each public chain, a later analysis derived a clonal expansion index from normalized ranks of inferred template counts within each repertoire. A later analysis computed generation probabilities with a VDJ recombination model fitted to out-of-frame rearrangements, and checked the results against IGoR. In a later analysis, TCR-TCR, TCR-HLA and TCR-CMV co-occurrence was scored with hypergeometric tests, and a repertoire-size bias correction was applied to TCR pairs. False discovery rates were estimated in a later analysis by permuting HLA or CMV assignments 20 times. In a later analysis, co-occurring TCRs were grouped using DBSCAN, and TCRdist sequence similarity was added for clustering within HLA-allele-positive subsets. Repertoires with fewer than 30,000 or more than 120,000 public chains, plus five repertoires with anomalous nucleotide sharing, were excluded from co-occurrence clustering. Drawn from immuneACCESS, this table holds only the in-frame rearrangements with V and J called that TCRdb kept. Clones are partly lost; checked studies trace under half to an unresolved V gene and leave the rest unexplained. V and J calls and clone size are given by that table; D and trimming were obtained from the DNA. Within this sample are some 170,000 clones, with 75% to 80% of them counted one time only. The ten largest clonotypes hold roughly 6% of the sample.

In its sample, this clone was seen once. It lacks a known antigen. No much larger clonotype is one base removed from it; base qualities were not supplied. V is reduced by 0 bases and J by 0 bases, leaving a spacing of 3 bases between them. The germline V gene yields ENHRY for CDR1 and SYGVKD for CDR2. The CDR3 spans 14 residues, from the cysteine through the phenylalanine. Of all the DNA, just the CDR3 is kept, 42 bases in frame from base 1. On the study overall, not on this receptor specifically: The cohort was sequenced for TCR beta chains only, and without alpha or paired-chain data the features that could be detected were limited. At a false discovery rate of 0.05, a later analysis linked about 17,000 TCR beta sequences to specific HLA alleles. Broadly in line with IMGT annotations, most TCR beta V segments showed up in productive rearrangements about 87% or about 30% of the time in an earlier analysis of 450 to 750 of the donors. HLA typing was unavailable for some donors at each locus, so association tests used only the typed subset. In vitro tests confirmed that a few of the cytomegalovirus-associated TCR beta chains recognize cytomegalovirus antigens. Because counts were too low, roughly 18 rarely observed V segments, including chromosome 9 orphons, were left out of the earlier analysis of 587 of the donors. A later genetic analysis associated a missense DCLRE1C variant with V-gene and J-gene trimming of TCR beta chains, and an independent cohort replicated the association. The classifier was reported to diagnose cytomegalovirus status with high specificity and sensitivity in both the original cohort and the validation cohort. A later analysis reported that several top co-occurrence clusters appeared linked to parvovirus B19, influenza, CMV and Epstein-Barr virus. Compared with equally common non-associated chains, HLA-associated TCR beta chains in a later analysis were more clonally expanded and had lower generation probabilities. Because the 87-base-pair reads could not distinguish some IMGT-functional V segments, including TRBV6-2 and TRBV6-3, those segments were excluded. Immune exposure information for the cohort was limited to CMV serostatus. According to a later analysis, TCR association rates differed among HLA loci, with DRB1 alleles showing the most associated TCRs and HLA-C alleles showing the fewest. Linkage disequilibrium might explain the correlated functional status among segregating V segments, but an unknown experimental factor could not be excluded. It was suggested by the authors that the approach could potentially be generalized to other disease states and immunological phenotypes. The presence/absence analyses assumed that sequencing depth was roughly uniform across donors, and that assumption may not be true. In a later analysis, most CMV-associated TCR beta chains were found to appear HLA-restricted, with HLA associations seemingly driven largely by CMV exposure. A total of some 180 TCR beta chains were listed by the study as associated with cytomegalovirus. A cluster of highly shared sequence variants was judged likely to be a technical artifact of the sequencing pipeline. In a later genetic analysis, fewer N-insertions in productive TCRs were reported among donors in an Asian-associated ancestry cluster than the roughly 700-donor mean. A further reported finding was that TCR beta sequences accurately predicted the HLA-A and HLA-B alleles for most subjects in the first cohort. When HLA alleles, especially DR and DQ, strongly co-occurred, TCR associations were difficult to assign to individual alleles. Most TCR sequences were seen in very few donors, while some public TCRs were found in many individuals.

This TCR came from a man aged 40-49 years in good health and CMV-seropositive. The chain employs TRBV10-3 and TRBJ1-3; no D gene call is confident. The sequenced material came from PBMCs. The sequence in DNA is TGTGCCATCAGTGAGTCGTACTCTGGAAACACCATATATTTT. It encodes CAISESYSGNTIYF.